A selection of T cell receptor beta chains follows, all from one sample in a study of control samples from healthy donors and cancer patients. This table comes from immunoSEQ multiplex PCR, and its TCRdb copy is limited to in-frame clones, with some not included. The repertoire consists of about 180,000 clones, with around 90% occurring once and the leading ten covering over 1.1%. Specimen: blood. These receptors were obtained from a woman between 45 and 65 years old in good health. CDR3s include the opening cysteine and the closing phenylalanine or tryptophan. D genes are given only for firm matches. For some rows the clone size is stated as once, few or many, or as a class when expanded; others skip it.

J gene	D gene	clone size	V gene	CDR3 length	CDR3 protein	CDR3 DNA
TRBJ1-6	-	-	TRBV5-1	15	CASSPDIGKNSPLHF	TGCGCCAGCAGCCCGGACATAGGGAAGAATTCACCCCTCCACTTT
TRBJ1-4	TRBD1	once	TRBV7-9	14	CASSTGTGDEKLFF	TGTGCCAGCTCTACCGGGACAGGGGATGAAAAACTGTTTTTT
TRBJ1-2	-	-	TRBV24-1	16	CATSDGAGTQRGGYTF	TGTGCCACCAGTGACGGGGCCGGCACCCAACGAGGCGGCTACACCTTC
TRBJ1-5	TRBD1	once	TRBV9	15	CASSETQGVGQPQHF	TGTGCCAGCAGCGAAACACAGGGGGTGGGTCAGCCCCAGCATTTT
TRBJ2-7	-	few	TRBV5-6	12	CASSSDPAGQYF	TGTGCCAGCAGCTCCGACCCCGCGGGGCAGTACTTC
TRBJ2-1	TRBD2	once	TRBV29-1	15	CSGFGTSGYDNEQFF	TGCAGCGGCTTTGGGACTAGCGGATACGACAATGAGCAGTTCTTC
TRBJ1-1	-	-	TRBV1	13	CTSPRGGYTEAFF	TGCACCAGCCCACGGGGAGGGTACACTGAAGCTTTCTTT
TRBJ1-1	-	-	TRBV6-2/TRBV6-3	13	CASSYSDNTEAFF	TGTGCCAGCAGTTACTCGGACAACACTGAAGCTTTCTTT
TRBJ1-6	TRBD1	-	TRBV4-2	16	CASSQGQGQSNSPLHF	TGTGCCAGCAGCCAAGGACAGGGGCAGTCAAATTCACCCCTCCACTTT
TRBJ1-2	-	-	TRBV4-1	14	CASSQVAGNRGYTF	TGCGCCAGCAGCCAAGTAGCGGGGAATCGTGGCTACACCTTC
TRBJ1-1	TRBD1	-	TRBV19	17	CASSPQGRGGRDYEAFF	TGTGCCAGTAGTCCACAGGGGCGAGGGGGCAGAGATTACGAAGCTTTCTTT
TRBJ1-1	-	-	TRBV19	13	CASSAYRDTEAFF	TGTGCCAGTAGCGCCTACAGGGACACTGAAGCTTTCTTT
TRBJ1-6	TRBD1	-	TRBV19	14	CASTTGIERSPLHF	TGTGCCAGTACGACAGGGATTGAACGATCACCCCTCCACTTT
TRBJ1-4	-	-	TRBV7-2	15	CASSRQVATNEKLFF	TGTGCCAGCAGCAGACAGGTTGCAACTAATGAAAAACTGTTTTTT
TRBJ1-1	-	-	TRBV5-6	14	CASSLVDRNTEAFF	TGTGCCAGCAGCTTGGTCGACAGGAACACTGAAGCTTTCTTT
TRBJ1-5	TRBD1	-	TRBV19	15	CASRNRGGPGLPQHF	TGTGCCAGTAGAAACAGGGGGGGACCGGGCCTGCCCCAGCATTTT
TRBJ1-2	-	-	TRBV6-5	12	CASIQGPIGYTF	TGTGCCAGCATTCAGGGGCCCATTGGCTACACCTTC
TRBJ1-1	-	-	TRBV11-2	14	CASSLDPLNTEAFF	TGTGCCAGCAGCTTAGATCCCTTGAACACTGAAGCTTTCTTT
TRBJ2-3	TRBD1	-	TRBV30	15	CAWSSGTGGSDTQYF	TGTGCCTGGAGCAGCGGGACAGGGGGCTCAGATACGCAGTATTTT
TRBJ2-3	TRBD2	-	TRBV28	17	CASSYPQSGASTDTQYF	TGTGCCAGCAGTTACCCTCAAAGCGGGGCCAGCACAGATACGCAGTATTTT
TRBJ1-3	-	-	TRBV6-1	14	CASSEMGDRNTIYF	TGTGCCAGCAGTGAGATGGGGGATAGAAACACCATATATTTT
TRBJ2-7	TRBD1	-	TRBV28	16	CASSPTPGQGAHEQYF	TGTGCCAGCAGTCCGACGCCGGGACAGGGGGCACACGAGCAGTACTTC
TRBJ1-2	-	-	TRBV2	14	CASSDGTLNYGYTF	TGTGCCAGCAGTGACGGGACTTTGAACTATGGCTACACCTTC
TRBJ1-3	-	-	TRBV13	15	CASSSLVESGNTIYF	TGTGCCAGCAGCTCCCTTGTAGAATCTGGAAACACCATATATTTT
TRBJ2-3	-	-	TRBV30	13	CAWRGGAKDTQYF	TGTGCCTGGAGAGGGGGGGCTAAGGATACGCAGTATTTT
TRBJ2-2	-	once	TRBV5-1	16	CASSFAQGPNTGELFF	TGCGCCAGCAGCTTTGCTCAGGGTCCGAACACCGGGGAGCTGTTTTTT
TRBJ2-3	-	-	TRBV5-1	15	CASSLAQTSTDTQYF	TGCGCCAGCAGCTTGGCTCAGACTAGCACAGATACGCAGTATTTT
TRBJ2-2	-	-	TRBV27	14	CASSLVGPTGELFF	TGTGCCAGCAGTTTAGTTGGCCCCACCGGGGAGCTGTTTTTT
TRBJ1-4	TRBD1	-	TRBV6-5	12	CASSSGDRLLFF	TGTGCCAGCAGCTCTGGGGACAGGTTACTGTTTTTT
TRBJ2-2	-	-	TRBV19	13	CASGGGGTGELFF	TGTGCCAGTGGGGGTGGGGGAACCGGGGAGCTGTTTTTT
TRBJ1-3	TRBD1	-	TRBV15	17	CATSAHRGPSSGNTIYF	TGTGCCACCAGCGCCCACAGGGGGCCTAGCTCTGGAAACACCATATATTTT
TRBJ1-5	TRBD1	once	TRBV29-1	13	CSVGAGGNQPQHF	TGCAGCGTTGGGGCAGGGGGGAATCAGCCCCAGCATTTT
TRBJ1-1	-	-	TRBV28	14	CASSFTGAFREAFF	TGTGCCAGCAGTTTCACGGGGGCGTTTAGGGAAGCTTTCTTT